This T cell receptor beta chain derives from a study of lymphopenia after photon versus proton radiotherapy. Study-level findings and limits: Post-nadir TCR diversity decline inversely tracked overall survival among those who died. Better survival with proton therapy was suggested as possible, not demonstrated. Relative stability marked proton patients; photon patients lost diversity and naive cells.

The ends lost 6 bases at V and 6 bases at J; junction bases unmatched: 6. The germline V gene has CDR1 SNHLY and CDR2 FYNNEI. The CDR3 sequence is 14 residues long. The repertoire was sequenced with immunoSEQ multiplex PCR; TCRdb's copy has only in-frame clones and lacks some. This sample carries about 160,000 clones, approximately 90% of them seen once, and the ten largest clones take around 4.6%. Regarding this clone: What it recognizes is unknown.

The source material was peripheral blood, sampled from a patient treated with photon-based radiotherapy. This TCR came from a man in his fifties or sixties with gastric cancer. This chain links TRBV2 with TRBJ2-2, with 8 positions matching TRBD2. CDR3 amino acids: CASRGTSWAGELFF. In nucleotides, the CDR3 is TGTGCCAGCAGGGGGACTAGTTGGGCCGGGGAGCTGTTTTTT.